One sample yielded the 15 T cell receptor beta chains listed below, sequenced in a study of cytomegalovirus exposure and HLA in healthy donors. 60 Vbeta and 13 Jbeta primers were used in PCR. TCRdb's table, derived via immunoSEQ multiplex PCR, lists solely in-frame clones and lacks some. The sample comprises roughly 130,000 clones, 55% to 80% of which are singletons, and over 1% rests with the top ten. Sample: PBMCs. Every receptor here comes from a woman in her forties in good health and CMV-seronegative.

The chain recombines TRBV10-3 with TRBJ2-1, with 8 bases lining up with TRBD2. J lost 0 bases, V lost 10 bases, and 8 bases had no gene match. From germline, CDR1 is ENHRY and CDR2 SYGVKD. CDR3 size: 15 residues. Written as DNA, the CDR3 is TGTGCCACCAAGGACGGGACTAGCTCCTACAATGAGCAGTTCTTC. This translates into CATKDGTSSYNEQFF.

The chain employs TRBV5-1 and TRBJ2-5; 9 bases fit TRBD2. J lost 4 bases, V lost 4 bases, and 11 bases had no gene match. Germline V lookup: CDR1 SGHRS, CDR2 YFSETQ. The CDR3 runs to 16 residues. In nucleotides, the CDR3 is TGCGCCAGCAGCCCTCGGGAGCGGGGGGCAGGAGAGACCCAGTACTTC. It yields the protein CASSPRERGAGETQYF.

The chain carries TRBV14 and TRBJ1-1; perhaps TRBD1 as D (6 bases). V was cut by 2 bases and J by 7 bases, with 11 bases left in between. This CDR3 has 13 residues. Germline V gene data show CDR1 as SGHDN and CDR2 as FVKESK. The CDR3 spells CASSQTRGDEAFF. The DNA for the CDR3 is TGTGCCAGCAGCCAAACCAGGGGTGATGAAGCTTTCTTT.

This clone was counted a few times. The chain couples TRBV2 to TRBJ2-7; weak D call: TRBD1 (6 bases). The length of the CDR3 is 13 residues. V lost 3 bases and J lost 6, with 12 bases in between. Germline V gives CDR1 SNHLY, CDR2 FYNNEI. The CDR3 coding sequence is TGTGCCAGCAGTGACCAGGGGCTGTCCGAGCAGTACGTC. Protein sequence: CASSDQGLSEQYV.

The rearrangement links TRBV5-4 to TRBJ2-3; tentatively, D is TRBD2 (5 bases). CDR1 is SGHNT, CDR2 YYREEE, per germline (reference sequence). Deletions cut 5 bases from V and 5 bases from J, with 9 bases between. This CDR3 has 12 residues. CDR3 protein: CASSFEGDTQYF. The CDR3 DNA is TGTGCCAGCAGTTTCGAGGGAGATACGCAGTATTTT.

J is TRBJ2-1 and V is TRBV11-2; 14 bases agree with TRBD2. Germline CDR1 and CDR2: SGHAT and FQNNGV. The V segment lost 5 bases and the J segment 6 bases; nucleotides outside the gene matches: 6. The length of the CDR3 is 16 residues. The CDR3 DNA reads TGTGCCAGCAGCCGCGGACTAGCGGGGGGTTTCAATGAGCAGTTCTTC. Its translation: CASSRGLAGGFNEQFF.

This clone was picked up a small number of times. The chain joins TRBV5-5 to TRBJ1-3, with a tentative D call TRBD1 (6 bases). Looked up from germline, CDR1 is SGHKS and CDR2 is YYEKEE (reference sequence). Trimming left V 3 bases short and J 9 bases short, with 13 bases between. The CDR3 spans 13 residues. The CDR3 DNA reads TGTGCCAGCAGCTCCCCACAGGGCGGCACCATATATTTT. The encoded protein is CASSSPQGGTIYF.

The J gene is TRBJ2-3, the V gene TRBV29-1, with TRBD2 matching 9 bases. CDR3 size: 13 residues. CDR1 is SQVTM and CDR2 is ANQGSEA in the germline V gene. V lost 7 bases and J lost 1; bases outside the gene matches: 3. Here the CDR3 DNA reads TGCAGCGCAATAGCGGGGGGCACAGATACGCAGTATTTT. It translates to CSAIAGGTDTQYF.

The CDR3 is CASSPGMSNQPQHF. DNA for the CDR3: TGTGCCAGCAGTCCAGGGATGAGCAATCAGCCCCAGCATTTT. The V and J genes are TRBV6-5 and TRBJ1-5, with D perhaps matching TRBD1 (5 bases). With 5 bases removed from V and 1 base from J, the gap between germline ends came to 9 bases. Germline V gives CDR1 MNHEY, CDR2 SVGAGI. The CDR3 is 14 amino acids.

The V gene is TRBV5-4, the J gene TRBJ1-2; maybe TRBD1 (6 bases). Trimming removed 4 bases at V and 0 bases at J, with 19 bases between. Germline V gene data show CDR1 as SGHNT and CDR2 as YYREEE (reference sequence). The CDR3 spans 17 residues. The CDR3 DNA follows: TGTGCCAGCAGCCCTTCTGTGGGGGGGCAGGCTAACTATGGCTACACCTTC. It is translated as CASSPSVGGQANYGYTF.

The genes are TRBV10-3 and TRBJ1-2; D not resolved. The CDR3 loop spans 17 amino acids. Trimming took off 3 bases at V and 3 bases at J, with 20 bases between the two ends. Germline V gives CDR1 ENHRY, CDR2 SYGVKD. This CDR3 is CAISDPPSVQAHYGYTF. CDR3 DNA: TGTGCCATCAGTGACCCGCCATCGGTGCAGGCCCACTATGGCTACACCTTC.

The chain links TRBV11-1 to TRBJ2-3, with D perhaps TRBD1 (5 bases). Germline V gene lookup returns CDR1 SGHAT and CDR2 FQDESV (reference sequence). Trimming took off 2 bases at V and 4 bases at J, with 19 bases between the two ends. The CDR3 is made up of 17 amino acids. The DNA for the CDR3 is TGTGCCAGCAGCTTATTTAGTTCAGGGCGAGAAGCAGATACGCAGTATTTT. This encodes CASSLFSSGREADTQYF.

CDR3 DNA sequence: TGTGCCAGTACCTCTCTCGACAGGGGACGCTCTGGAAACACCATATATTTT. It codes for CASTSLDRGRSGNTIYF. The rearrangement links TRBV19 to TRBJ1-3; the match to TRBD1 covers 8 bases. CDR3 length: 17 residues. Per germline, CDR1 LNHDA and CDR2 SQIVND (reference sequence). V shed 7 bases, J shed 0 bases, and the junction held 11 bases outside the gene matches.

This clone was seen a few times. This chain joins TRBV7-9 and TRBJ1-3; 7 bases map to TRBD1. The length of the CDR3 is 14 residues. The trim removed 5 bases at V and 3 bases at J, leaving 4 bases unmatched. Germline V CDR1 and CDR2: SEHNR, FQNEAQ (reference sequence). This CDR3 is CASSTGTDGNTIYF. The CDR3 DNA follows: TGTGCCAGCAGCACGGGGACAGATGGAAACACCATATATTTT.

The genes are TRBV5-5 and TRBJ2-7; a weak D match, TRBD1 (6 bases). Germline CDR1 is SGHKS and CDR2 is YYEKEE (reference sequence). Deletions cut 1 base from V and 2 bases from J, with 13 bases between. The CDR3 runs 15 residues. Here the CDR3 reads CASSLYPGAPYEQYV. The CDR3 DNA follows: TGTGCCAGCAGCTTGTATCCAGGGGCGCCCTACGAGCAGTACGTC.